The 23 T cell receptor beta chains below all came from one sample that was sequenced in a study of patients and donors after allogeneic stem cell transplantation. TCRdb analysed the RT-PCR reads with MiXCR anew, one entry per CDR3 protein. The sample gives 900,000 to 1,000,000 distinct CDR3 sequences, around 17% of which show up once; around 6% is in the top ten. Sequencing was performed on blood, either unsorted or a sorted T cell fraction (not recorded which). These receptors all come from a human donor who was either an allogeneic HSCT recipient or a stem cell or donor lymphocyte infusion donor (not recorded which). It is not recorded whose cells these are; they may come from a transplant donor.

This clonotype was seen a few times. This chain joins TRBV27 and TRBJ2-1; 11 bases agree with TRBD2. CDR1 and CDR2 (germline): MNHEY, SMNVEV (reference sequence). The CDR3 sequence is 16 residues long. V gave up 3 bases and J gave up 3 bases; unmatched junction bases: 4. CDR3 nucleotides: TGTGCCAGCAGTTTTATAGCGGGGGGGGACTACAATGAGCAGTTCTTC. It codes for CASSFIAGGDYNEQFF.

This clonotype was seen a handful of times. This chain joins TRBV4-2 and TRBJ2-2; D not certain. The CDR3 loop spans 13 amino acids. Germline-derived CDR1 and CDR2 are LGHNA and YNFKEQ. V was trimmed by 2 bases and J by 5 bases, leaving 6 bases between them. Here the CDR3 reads CASSQTQTGELFF. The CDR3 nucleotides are TGTGCCAGCAGCCAAACACAAACCGGGGAGCTGTTTTTT.

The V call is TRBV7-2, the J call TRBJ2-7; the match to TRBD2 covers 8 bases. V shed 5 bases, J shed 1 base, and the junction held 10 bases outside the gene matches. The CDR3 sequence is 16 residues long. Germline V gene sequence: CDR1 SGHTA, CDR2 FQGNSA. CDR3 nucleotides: TGTGCCAGCAGCGCCCTGATTGCGGGGGGTTCCTACGAGCAGTACTTC. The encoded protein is CASSALIAGGSYEQYF.

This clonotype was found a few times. The CDR3 loop reads CASSGLGQPQHF. The CDR3 DNA reads as TGTGCCAGCAGTGGATTAGGTCAGCCCCAGCATTTT. V and J are TRBV6-4 and TRBJ1-5; D remains ambiguous. V was cut by 4 bases and J by 6 bases, with 7 bases left in between. CDR3 length: 12 residues. From germline, CDR1 is MRHNA and CDR2 SNTAGT.

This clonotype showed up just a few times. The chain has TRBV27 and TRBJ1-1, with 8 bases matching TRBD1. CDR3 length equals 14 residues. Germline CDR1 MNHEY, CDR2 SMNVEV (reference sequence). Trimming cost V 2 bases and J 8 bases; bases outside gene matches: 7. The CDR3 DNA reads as TGTGCCAGCAGTTTAATACCCTGGGACAGGGAAGCTTTCTTT. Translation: CASSLIPWDREAFF.

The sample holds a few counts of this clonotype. CDR3 region: CASSLTGFAEAFF. CDR3 in DNA: TGCGCCAGCAGCCTAACAGGGTTCGCTGAAGCTTTCTTT. This rearrangement joins TRBV5-1 to TRBJ1-1; a weak D match, TRBD1 (6 bases). The CDR3 is made up of 13 amino acids. CDR1 and CDR2 (germline): SGHRS, YFSETQ. V was cut by 4 bases and J by 6 bases, with 13 bases left in between.

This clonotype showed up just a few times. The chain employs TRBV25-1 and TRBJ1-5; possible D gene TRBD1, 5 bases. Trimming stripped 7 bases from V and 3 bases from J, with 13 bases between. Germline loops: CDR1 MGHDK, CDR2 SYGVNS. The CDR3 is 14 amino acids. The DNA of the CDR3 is TGTGCCAGCAATAGTCCAGGACACAATCAGCCCCAGCATTTT. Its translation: CASNSPGHNQPQHF.

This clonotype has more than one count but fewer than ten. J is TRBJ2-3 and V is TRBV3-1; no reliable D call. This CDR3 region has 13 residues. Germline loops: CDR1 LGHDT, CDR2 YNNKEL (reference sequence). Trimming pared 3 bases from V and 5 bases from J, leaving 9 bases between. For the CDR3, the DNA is TGTGCCAGCAGCCACTTAGGACGAGATACGCAGTATTTT. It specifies CASSHLGRDTQYF.

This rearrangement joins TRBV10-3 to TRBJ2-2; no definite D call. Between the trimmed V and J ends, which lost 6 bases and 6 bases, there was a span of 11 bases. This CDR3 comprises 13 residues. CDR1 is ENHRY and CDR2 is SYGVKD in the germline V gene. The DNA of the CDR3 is TGTGCCATCAGCGCTCGGTTCCCCGGGGAGCTGTTTTTT. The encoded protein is CAISARFPGELFF.

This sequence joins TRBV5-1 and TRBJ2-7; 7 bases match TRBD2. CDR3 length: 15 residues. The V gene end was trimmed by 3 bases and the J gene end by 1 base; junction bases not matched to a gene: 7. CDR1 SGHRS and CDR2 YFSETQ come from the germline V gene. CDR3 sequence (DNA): TGCGCCAGCAGCTGGGGCGGGGGTACTTCCTACGAGCAGTACTTC. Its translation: CASSWGGGTSYEQYF.

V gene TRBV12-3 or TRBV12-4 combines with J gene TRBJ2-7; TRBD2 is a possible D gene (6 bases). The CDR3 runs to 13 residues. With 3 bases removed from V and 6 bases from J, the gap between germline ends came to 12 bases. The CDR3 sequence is CASSFQLAFEQYF. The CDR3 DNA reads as TGTGCCAGCAGTTTTCAACTAGCTTTCGAGCAGTACTTC.

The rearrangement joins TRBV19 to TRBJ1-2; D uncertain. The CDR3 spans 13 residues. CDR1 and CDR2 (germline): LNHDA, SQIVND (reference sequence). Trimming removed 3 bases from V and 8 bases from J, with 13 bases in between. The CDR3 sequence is CASSIGPQTGYTF. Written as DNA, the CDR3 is TGTGCCAGTAGTATCGGTCCTCAAACAGGCTACACCTTC.

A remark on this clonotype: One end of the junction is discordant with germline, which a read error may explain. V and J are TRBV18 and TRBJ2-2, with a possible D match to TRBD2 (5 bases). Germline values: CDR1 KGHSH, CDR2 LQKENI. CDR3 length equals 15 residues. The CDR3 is CASSPLTQNTGELFF. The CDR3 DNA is TGTGCCAGCTCACCACTCACCCAGAACACCGGGGAGCTTTTTTTT.

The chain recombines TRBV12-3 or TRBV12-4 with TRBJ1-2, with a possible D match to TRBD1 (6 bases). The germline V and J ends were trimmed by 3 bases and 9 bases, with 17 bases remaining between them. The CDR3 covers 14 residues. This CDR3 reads CASSLVRGTSSYTF. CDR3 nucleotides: TGTGCCAGCAGTTTGGTCAGGGGTACTTCGAGCTACACCTTC.

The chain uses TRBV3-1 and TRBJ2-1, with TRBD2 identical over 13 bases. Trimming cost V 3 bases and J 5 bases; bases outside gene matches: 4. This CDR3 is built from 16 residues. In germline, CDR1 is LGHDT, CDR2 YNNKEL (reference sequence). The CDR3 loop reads CASSQTSGRPNNEQFF. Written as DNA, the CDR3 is TGTGCCAGCAGCCAGACTAGCGGGAGGCCTAACAATGAGCAGTTCTTC.

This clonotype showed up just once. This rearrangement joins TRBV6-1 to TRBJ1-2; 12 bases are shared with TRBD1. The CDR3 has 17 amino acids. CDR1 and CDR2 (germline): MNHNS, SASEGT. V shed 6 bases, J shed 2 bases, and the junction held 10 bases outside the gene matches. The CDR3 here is CASRKNWDRGPNYGYTF. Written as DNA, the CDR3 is TGTGCCAGCAGGAAAAACTGGGACAGGGGGCCAAACTATGGCTACACCTTC.

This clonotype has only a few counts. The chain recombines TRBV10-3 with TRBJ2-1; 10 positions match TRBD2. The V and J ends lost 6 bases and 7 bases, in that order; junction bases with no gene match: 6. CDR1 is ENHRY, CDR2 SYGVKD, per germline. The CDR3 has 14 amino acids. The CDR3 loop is CAIREAGGRNEQFF. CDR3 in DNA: TGTGCCATCAGGGAAGCGGGGGGGCGTAATGAGCAGTTCTTC.

CDR3 loop: CASSHGTALEGYTF. The CDR3, as DNA: TGTGCCAGCAGCCACGGGACAGCGCTAGAGGGCTACACCTTC. V gene TRBV3-1 combines with J gene TRBJ1-2; 7 nucleotides line up with TRBD1. The CDR3 has 14 residues. J gave up 8 bases and V 3 bases, and 9 bases lay outside the gene matches. Looked up from germline, CDR1 is LGHDT and CDR2 is YNNKEL (reference sequence).

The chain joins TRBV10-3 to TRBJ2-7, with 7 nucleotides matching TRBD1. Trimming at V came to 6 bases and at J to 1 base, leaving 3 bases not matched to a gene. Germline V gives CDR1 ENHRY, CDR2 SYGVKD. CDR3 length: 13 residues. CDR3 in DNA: TGTGCCATCAGCCAGGGGGAATCCTACGAGCAGTACTTC. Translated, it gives CAISQGESYEQYF.

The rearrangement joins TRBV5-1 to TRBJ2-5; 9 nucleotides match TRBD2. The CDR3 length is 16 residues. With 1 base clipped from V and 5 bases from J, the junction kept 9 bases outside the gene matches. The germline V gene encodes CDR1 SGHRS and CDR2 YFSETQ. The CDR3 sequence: CASSLRASGIGETQYF. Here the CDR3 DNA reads TGCGCCAGCAGCTTGAGGGCTAGCGGGATCGGGGAGACCCAGTACTTC.

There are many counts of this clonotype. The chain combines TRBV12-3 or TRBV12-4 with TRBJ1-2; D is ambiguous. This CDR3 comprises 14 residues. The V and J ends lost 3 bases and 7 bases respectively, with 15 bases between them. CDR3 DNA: TGTGCCAGCAGTTTTAGTTCCTTGTCGGGTGGCTACACCTTC. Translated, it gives CASSFSSLSGGYTF.

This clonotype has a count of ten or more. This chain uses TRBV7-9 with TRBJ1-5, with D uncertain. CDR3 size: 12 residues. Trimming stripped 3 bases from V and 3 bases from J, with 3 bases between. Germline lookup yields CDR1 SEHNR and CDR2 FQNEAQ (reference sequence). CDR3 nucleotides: TGTGCCAGCAGCTTGGACAATCAGCCCCAGCATTTT. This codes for CASSLDNQPQHF.

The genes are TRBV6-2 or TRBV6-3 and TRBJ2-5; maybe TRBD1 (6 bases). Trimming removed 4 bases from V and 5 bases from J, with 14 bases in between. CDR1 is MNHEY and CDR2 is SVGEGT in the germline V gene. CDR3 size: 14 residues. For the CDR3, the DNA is TGTGCCAGCAGTTTCTCACAGGGTGAGGAGACCCAGTACTTC. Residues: CASSFSQGEETQYF.